The T cell receptor (beta chain) under discussion was sequenced for a study of blood T cell repertoires in COVID-19. Repertoires were generated with immunoSEQ multiplex PCR, while TCRdb's copy carries only in-frame clones and drops some. The data contain tens of thousands of clones, over 80% of them seen just once; the ten biggest clones take up about 5.7%. The CDR3 contains 13 residues. Losses at the gene ends were 5 bases for V and 3 bases for J; bases not matched to a gene: 3. Germline lookup yields CDR1 SGHTA and CDR2 FQGTGA. The sequenced sample consisted of peripheral blood. The clonotype originates from a man in his forties or fifties with active COVID-19. The chain has TRBV7-3 and TRBJ1-2, with 7 bases fitting TRBD1. The CDR3 region has the DNA TGTGCCAGCAGCCCCACAGGGGACTATGGCTACACCTTC. It yields the protein CASSPTGDYGYTF.